One and the same sample provided the 28 T cell receptor beta chains below, sequenced in a study of radiotherapy plus CTLA-4 blockade in lung cancer. Some clones are missing from TCRdb's copy, which holds only in-frame ones; the method was immunoSEQ multiplex PCR. The table has roughly 80,000 clones, approximately 73% seen once. The sample in question was peripheral blood, obtained from a patient treated with radiotherapy plus ipilimumab. The receptors here all came from a human donor with non-small cell lung cancer whose response to radiotherapy plus ipilimumab could not be evaluated.

This clone was counted a few times. The chain employs TRBV6-5 and TRBJ2-7, with 8 bases lining up with TRBD1. The CDR3 runs to 15 residues. The junction had 2 bases not matched to a gene; V was cut back by 0 bases and J by 1 base. Germline assignment: CDR1 MNHEY and CDR2 SVGAGI. CDR3 sequence reads: CASSYSTGGSYEQYF. The CDR3 bases are TGTGCCAGCAGTTACTCCACAGGGGGATCCTACGAGCAGTACTTC.

This clone was observed a handful of times. The chain employs TRBV7-8 and TRBJ1-4; a possible D gene is TRBD1 (6 bases). V lost 3 bases to trimming and J lost 12 bases, with 11 bases between them. The CDR3 has 12 residues. CDR1 is SGHVS, CDR2 FQNEAQ, per germline. The CDR3 nucleotides read TGTGCCAGCAGCTTCCGGAACAGGGAACTGTTTTTT. Amino acid sequence: CASSFRNRELFF. Full variable domain (rest looked up from reference TRBV7-8 and TRBJ1-4): GAGVSQSPRYKVAKRGQDVALRCDPISGHVSLFWYQQALGQGPEFLTYFQNEAQLDKSGLPSDRFFAERPEGSVSTLKIQRTQQEDSAVYLCASSFRNRELFFGSGTQLSVL.

The chain uses TRBV7-2 and TRBJ2-6, with D maybe TRBD1 (6 bases). The CDR3 is 17 amino acids. V was cut by 1 base and J by 0 bases, with 10 bases left in between. Germline values: CDR1 SGHTA, CDR2 FQGNSA. CDR3 bases: TGTGCCAGCAGCTTAGTGGGACATATCTCTGGGGCCAACGTCCTGACTTTC. The encoded protein is CASSLVGHISGANVLTF. Combining the CDR3 with reference TRBV7-2 and TRBJ2-6 gives the whole variable domain GAGVSQSPSNKVTEKGKDVELRCDPISGHTALYWYRQSLGQGLEFLIYFQGNSAPDKSGLPSDRFSAERTGGSVSTLTIQRTQQEDSAVYLCASSLVGHISGANVLTFGAGSRLTVL.

This clone was counted a few times. The gene calls are TRBV7-8 and TRBJ1-5; 8 bases map to TRBD1. The CDR3 extends over 14 amino acids. The V gene's germline CDR1 is SGHVS and CDR2 FQNEAQ. J gave up 1 base and V 5 bases, and 1 base lay outside the gene matches. CDR3 coding DNA: TGTGCCAGCAGCAGGACAGGGAGCAATCAGCCCCAGCATTTT. Translated, it gives CASSRTGSNQPQHF. Full variable domain (outside the CDR3, taken from reference TRBV7-8 and TRBJ1-5): GAGVSQSPRYKVAKRGQDVALRCDPISGHVSLFWYQQALGQGPEFLTYFQNEAQLDKSGLPSDRFFAERPEGSVSTLKIQRTQQEDSAVYLCASSRTGSNQPQHFGDGTRLSIL.

The count of this clone is one. This sequence joins TRBV15 and TRBJ2-5, with a possible D match to TRBD2 (5 bases). Judging by the DNA end, TRBJ2-7 fits better; the J call may be wrong. The germline V gene has CDR1 LNHNV and CDR2 YYDKDF (reference sequence). CDR3 size: 14 residues. The CDR3 DNA reads as TGTGCCACCAGCAGAGATTTCCGGGATCCCGAGCAGTACTTC. This translates into CATSRDFRDPEQYF.

The gene calls are TRBV6-5 and TRBJ1-3; 7 positions match TRBD1. The CDR3 spans 11 residues. Germline V gene lookup returns CDR1 MNHEY and CDR2 SVGAGI. V dropped 5 bases and J dropped 9; count of bases not matched to a gene: 1. The CDR3 is CASSAGGTIYF. The CDR3 nucleotides read TGTGCCAGCAGTGCAGGGGGCACCATATATTTT.

The V gene is TRBV11-2, the J gene TRBJ2-3; D ambiguous. The V and J ends lost 4 bases and 0 bases respectively, with 2 bases between them. Germline CDR1 and CDR2: SGHAT and FQNNGV. This CDR3 contains 12 residues. CDR3 sequence reads: CASSSSTDTQYF. CDR3 coding DNA: TGTGCCAGCAGCTCTAGCACAGATACGCAGTATTTT.

The table lists this clone with a count of one. A junction boundary mismatches the germline segment, possibly from a read error. The chain employs TRBV4-1 and TRBJ1-2; D gene unclear. Germline CDR1 is MGHRA and CDR2 is YSYEKL. CDR3 length: 14 residues. CDR3 amino acids: CASSQGRGSYGYTF. The DNA of the CDR3 is TGTGCCAGCAGCCAAGGTCGAGGTTCCTATGGCTACACCTTC.

The chain employs TRBV28 and TRBJ2-1; D not certain. V dropped 4 bases and J dropped 11 bases, with 3 bases sitting between them. This CDR3 comprises 9 residues. CDR1 and CDR2 from the germline V gene are MDHEN and SYDVKM. CDR3 DNA: TGTGCCAGCAGTTCCAAGCAGTTCTTC. This gives the protein CASSSKQFF.

The chain couples TRBV29-1 to TRBJ2-5, with 9 nucleotides matching TRBD1. The DNA end lines up better with TRBJ2-7; the J call may be wrong. Germline assignment: CDR1 SQVTM and CDR2 ANQGSEA. The CDR3 totals 17 residues. CDR3: CSVVWGQGSHLGYEQYF. The DNA for the CDR3 is TGCAGCGTTGTTTGGGGACAGGGAAGCCACCTAGGATACGAGCAGTACTTC.

The V gene is TRBV6-1, the J gene TRBJ1-2; D is possibly TRBD1 (6 bases). CDR1 MNHNS and CDR2 SASEGT come from the germline V gene. The CDR3 covers 14 residues. V lost 4 bases to trimming and J lost 7 bases, with 16 bases between them. CDR3 residues: CASSVSQGFGGYTF. CDR3 in DNA: TGTGCCAGCAGTGTATCCCAGGGGTTCGGTGGCTACACCTTC.

V and J are TRBV4-2 and TRBJ2-1; 8 bases match TRBD1. Trimming at V came to 2 bases and at J to 7 bases, leaving 7 bases not matched to a gene. This CDR3 spans 15 amino acids. Germline V gives CDR1 LGHNA, CDR2 YNFKEQ. The CDR3 spells CASSQKQGGGNEQFF. DNA of the CDR3: TGTGCCAGCAGCCAAAAACAGGGGGGCGGGAATGAGCAGTTCTTC.

The CDR3 protein is CAWSVLTSGAPSSYNEQFF. The CDR3 coding sequence is TGTGCCTGGAGTGTACTGACTAGCGGGGCGCCTAGCTCCTACAATGAGCAGTTCTTC. The chain has TRBV30 and TRBJ2-1, with TRBD2 matching 11 bases. The CDR3 is 19 amino acids. Trimming cost V 0 bases and J 0 bases; bases outside gene matches: 10. Germline CDR1 and CDR2: GTSNPN and SVGIG (reference sequence).

The sample holds one count of this clone. Given the absence of the conserved phenylalanine or tryptophan at the CDR3 end, a read error is likely. The chain links TRBV4-3 to TRBJ2-7; D is possibly TRBD2 (7 bases). V dropped 0 bases and J dropped 4 bases, with 19 bases sitting between them. The length of the CDR3 is 17 residues. Germline lookup yields CDR1 LGHNA and CDR2 YSLEER. DNA for the CDR3: TGCGCCAGCAGCCAAGAGACTCAGTGGGGGGGGGCGTACGAGCAGTACCTC. Its translation: CASSQETQWGGAYEQYL.

The chain employs TRBV15 and TRBJ1-5, with unresolved D. Trimming took 5 bases from V and 0 from J, leaving 14 bases between them. The CDR3 sequence is 16 residues long. Germline V gives CDR1 LNHNV, CDR2 YYDKDF (reference sequence). CDR3 coding DNA: TGTGCCACCAGCTCTGAAAGTGGAGATAGCAATCAGCCCCAGCATTTT. This encodes CATSSESGDSNQPQHF.

This clone was picked up many times. The chain joins TRBV9 to TRBJ2-3; D is undetermined. Between the trimmed V and J ends, which lost 3 bases and 7 bases, there was a span of 9 bases. Germline-derived CDR1 and CDR2 are SGDLS and YYNGEE. The CDR3 contains 12 residues. The CDR3 DNA is TGTGCCAGCAGCGAGGTAGCTAATACGCAGTATTTT. Translated, it gives CASSEVANTQYF.

The chain carries TRBV5-1 and TRBJ2-1; TRBD1 matches at 7 bases. The CDR3 runs 15 residues. Losses at the gene ends were 4 bases for V and 4 bases for J; bases not matched to a gene: 8. CDR1 is SGHRS, CDR2 YFSETQ, per germline. The DNA of the CDR3 is TGCGCCAGCAGCACGCCGGGACAGAAGTACAATGAGCAGTTCTTC. Its protein is CASSTPGQKYNEQFF.

The chain has TRBV6-4 and TRBJ1-2; the match to TRBD1 covers 8 bases. V gave up 4 bases and J gave up 4 bases; unmatched junction bases: 11. This CDR3 is 16 amino acids long. Germline V lookup: CDR1 MRHNA, CDR2 SNTAGT. DNA for the CDR3: TGTGCCAGCAGTGTAGCGTCGACAGGGGAGGCCTATGGCTACACCTTC. Translated: CASSVASTGEAYGYTF.

The CDR3 protein is CASSSPFGLAGGIREQETQYF. CDR3 nucleotide sequence: TGTGCCAGCAGCTCCCCCTTCGGACTAGCGGGAGGGATCCGGGAACAAGAGACCCAGTACTTC. The chain combines TRBV7-6 with TRBJ2-5, with 15 positions matching TRBD2. The CDR3 spans 21 residues. The V segment lost 4 bases and the J segment 2 bases; nucleotides outside the gene matches: 17. Germline CDR1 is SGHVS and CDR2 is FNYEAQ.

This chain links TRBV5-1 with TRBJ1-3, with D possibly TRBD1 on 5 matching bases. Per germline, CDR1 SGHRS and CDR2 YFSETQ. Trimming removed 4 bases from V and 0 bases from J, with 11 bases in between. The length of the CDR3 is 15 residues. The CDR3: CASSIDSNSGNTIYF. CDR3 coding DNA: TGCGCCAGCAGCATAGACAGTAACTCTGGAAACACCATATATTTT.

The chain combines TRBV11-3 with TRBJ2-2; TRBD2 aligns across 8 bases. CDR1 SGHNT and CDR2 YENEEA come from the germline V gene. The CDR3 extends over 17 amino acids. After removal of 1 base from V and 1 base from J, the junction contained 5 bases not matched to a gene. The CDR3 region has the DNA TGTGCCAGCAGCTTAGGCGCCGGGAGGGAGAACACCGGGGAGCTGTTTTTT. It codes for CASSLGAGRENTGELFF.

This clone was observed once. This rearrangement joins TRBV29-1 to TRBJ2-1; 7 nucleotides match TRBD2. The CDR3 totals 15 residues. Germline-derived CDR1 and CDR2 are SQVTM and ANQGSEA. V lost 5 bases and J lost 6; bases outside the gene matches: 13. Here the CDR3 DNA reads TGCAGCGTTCCCCTCGGGAGCGGGATGAGCAATGAGCAGTTCTTC. It translates to CSVPLGSGMSNEQFF.

This clone has a handful of counts. The chain carries TRBV6-6 and TRBJ2-3; D is unclear. The CDR3 covers 14 residues. The ends were cut back, 10 bases at V and 1 base at J, with 15 bases in the middle. Germline assignment: CDR1 MNHNY and CDR2 SVGAGI (reference sequence). This chain's CDR3 is CATRSGLGTDTQYF. The DNA for the CDR3 is TGTGCCACCAGGTCTGGGCTCGGCACAGATACGCAGTATTTT.

CDR3 sequence (DNA): TGCGCCAGCAGTCATCTGAACACCTACGAGCAGTACTTC. Translation gives CASSHLNTYEQYF. The chain links TRBV10-2 to TRBJ2-7, with D uncertain. Trimming left V 5 bases short and J 2 bases short, with 10 bases between. Germline CDR1 and CDR2: WSHSY and SAAADI. The CDR3 consists of 13 residues.

This sequence joins TRBV2 and TRBJ2-5; 10 bases are a match to TRBD1. CDR3 length: 16 residues. CDR1 is SNHLY and CDR2 is FYNNEI in the germline V gene. The ends lost 3 bases at V and 4 bases at J; junction bases unmatched: 8. In nucleotides, the CDR3 is TGTGCCAGCAGTGATTCGGGACAGGGGTTTTTAGAGACCCAGTACTTC. Amino acids: CASSDSGQGFLETQYF.

In its sample, this clone was seen once. The genes are TRBV25-1 and TRBJ2-7; 10 bases line up with TRBD1. CDR3 length: 17 amino acids. J gave up 3 bases and V 4 bases, and 12 bases lay outside the gene matches. CDR1 and CDR2 from the germline V gene are MGHDK and SYGVNS. CDR3: CASSVTQGQGRIYEQYF. Written as DNA, the CDR3 is TGTGCCAGCAGTGTCACACAGGGACAGGGGAGAATCTACGAGCAGTACTTC.

CDR3 sequence reads: CASSVSDGASTEAFF. DNA for the CDR3: TGTGCCAGCAGCGTCTCCGATGGGGCCTCCACTGAAGCTTTCTTT. The chain recombines TRBV6-5 with TRBJ1-1, with a weak D call TRBD1 (5 bases). Germline loops: CDR1 MNHEY, CDR2 SVGAGI. The CDR3 consists of 15 residues. The V and J ends lost 6 bases and 4 bases respectively, with 18 bases between them.

This clone appeared a single time. The chain joins TRBV10-1 to TRBJ2-3, with TRBD2 identical over 12 bases. This CDR3 comprises 16 residues. V lost 6 bases and J lost 0; bases outside the gene matches: 4. Germline V lookup: CDR1 WNHNN, CDR2 SYGVQD (reference sequence). The CDR3 nucleotides read TGCGCCAGCAGACCCGGGACTAGCGGGAGCACAGATACGCAGTATTTT. It yields the protein CASRPGTSGSTDTQYF.